This TCR beta chain was profiled in a study of molecular identifiers for immune sequencing clone quantification. The CDR3 runs to 15 residues. Germline CDR1 and CDR2: DFQATT and SNEGSKA (reference sequence). For this clonotype: A read error may produce the germline difference seen at one junction end.

TCRdb independently ran MiXCR on the PCR reads; one entry per CDR3 protein. The data hold about half a million distinct CDR3 sequences, with around 23% observed a single time. Between roughly 17,000 and 1,000,000 sorted cells, with 10%, 30% or 50% RNA, yielded naive CD8 libraries. The sample was naive CD8+ T cells from blood, with Jurkat cell RNA spiked in. Subset indicated: FACS-sorted CD8+CD4-CCR7+CD45RA+ naive T cells. J is TRBJ1-5 and V is TRBV20-1; D is uncertain. The sequence was collected from a human donor in good health. Some libraries in this study had Jurkat cell RNA spiked in. CDR3 sequence (DNA): TGCAGTGCTAGGGAGGGCCAGACCAACAATCAGTCCCAGCATTTT. Its translation is CSAREGQTNNQSQHF.